This T cell receptor (beta chain) emerged from a study of blood T cell repertoires in COVID-19. Study context: Sites across the United States, Italy and Spain contributed samples from acute and convalescent COVID-19.

Original methodology: The authors estimated nucleated cell counts from reference gene primer amplification. Profiled with immunoSEQ multiplex PCR; TCRdb holds only in-frame clones, not every one. Clone size and the V and J calls come from that table; the DNA yielded D and trimming. The profile covers about 80,000 clones, with around 88% appearing a single time and 6% to 7.5% taken by the ten largest. This clone has a single count. The germline V and J ends were trimmed by 2 bases and 0 bases, with 8 bases remaining between them. CDR1 and CDR2 from the germline V gene are SGHVS and FQNEAQ. This CDR3 has 15 residues.

Material: peripheral blood. This receptor was obtained from an elderly woman with acute or convalescent COVID-19. The chain has TRBV7-8 and TRBJ1-5, with D hard to call. The CDR3 coding sequence is TGTGCCAGCAGCTTATTACCAGATAGCAATCAGCCCCAGCATTTT. It codes for CASSLLPDSNQPQHF.